This T cell receptor (beta chain) was identified in a study of blood T cell repertoires in COVID-19. Germline CDR1 and CDR2: MNHEY and SVGEGT. The V and J ends lost 0 bases and 1 base respectively, with 9 bases between them. The CDR3 has 15 residues. Data came from immunoSEQ multiplex PCR; TCRdb stores just in-frame clones and leaves some out. The repertoire has some 210,000 clones, approximately 88% of them found once; the top ten carry over 9%. This clonotype was obtained from a man aged 18 to 30 with acute COVID-19. The specimen sequenced was PBMCs or T cells enriched from blood (not recorded which). V usage is TRBV6-2 or TRBV6-3 and J usage is TRBJ1-1; D gene unclear. CDR3 sequence (DNA): TGTGCCAGCAGTTACTCGAGACTCACGAACACTGAAGCTTTCTTT. Translating gives CASSYSRLTNTEAFF.